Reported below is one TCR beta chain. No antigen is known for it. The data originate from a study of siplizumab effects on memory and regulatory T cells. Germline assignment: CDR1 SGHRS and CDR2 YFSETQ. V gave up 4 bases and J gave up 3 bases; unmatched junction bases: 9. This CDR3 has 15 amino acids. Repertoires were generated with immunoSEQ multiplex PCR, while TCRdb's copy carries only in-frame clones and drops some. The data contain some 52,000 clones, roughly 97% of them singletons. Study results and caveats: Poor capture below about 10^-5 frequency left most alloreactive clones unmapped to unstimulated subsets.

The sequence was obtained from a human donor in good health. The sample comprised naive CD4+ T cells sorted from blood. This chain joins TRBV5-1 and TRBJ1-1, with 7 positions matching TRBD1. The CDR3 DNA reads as TGCGCCAGCAGCACCAGACAGGGAAGGTACACTGAAGCTTTCTTT. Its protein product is CASSTRQGRYTEAFF. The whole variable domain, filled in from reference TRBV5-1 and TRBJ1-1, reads KAGVTQTPRYLIKTRGQQVTLSCSPISGHRSVSWYQQTPGQGLQFLFEYFSETQRNKGNFPGRFSGRQFSNSRSEMNVSTLELGDSALYLCASSTRQGRYTEAFFGQGTRLTVV.